This TCR beta chain appears in the sequencing data of a study of T cell repertoires in cytomegalovirus infection. About the study: Public TCR beta signatures marked donors with CMV infection and the matching HLA. General observations from the study: Identification of carriers of CMV plus the relevant HLA was achieved through cumulative public TCR beta family frequency.

TCRdb reprocessed the reads with MiXCR, giving one entry per CDR3 protein. The sample contains 50,000 to 60,000 distinct CDR3 sequences, 15% to 20% of which appear only once. With regard to this clonotype: Its antigen is as yet unknown.

This CDR3 has 16 amino acids. The V gene lost 7 bases and the J gene lost 0 bases, with 15 bases spanning the gap. CDR1 and CDR2 (germline): KGHDR, SFDVKD. The sample in question was CD8+ T cells from cultured PBMCs, obtained from culture after CMV antigen stimulation. The chain links TRBV24-1 to TRBJ1-5; D call uncertain. This TCR derives from a human donor in good health (CMV status not recorded). Some clones in this sample may be carry-over from other donors' samples. The chain's CDR3 is CATSGDGGYSNQPQHF. The CDR3 DNA reads as TGTGCCACCAGCGGGGATGGAGGGTATAGCAATCAGCCCCAGCATTTT.